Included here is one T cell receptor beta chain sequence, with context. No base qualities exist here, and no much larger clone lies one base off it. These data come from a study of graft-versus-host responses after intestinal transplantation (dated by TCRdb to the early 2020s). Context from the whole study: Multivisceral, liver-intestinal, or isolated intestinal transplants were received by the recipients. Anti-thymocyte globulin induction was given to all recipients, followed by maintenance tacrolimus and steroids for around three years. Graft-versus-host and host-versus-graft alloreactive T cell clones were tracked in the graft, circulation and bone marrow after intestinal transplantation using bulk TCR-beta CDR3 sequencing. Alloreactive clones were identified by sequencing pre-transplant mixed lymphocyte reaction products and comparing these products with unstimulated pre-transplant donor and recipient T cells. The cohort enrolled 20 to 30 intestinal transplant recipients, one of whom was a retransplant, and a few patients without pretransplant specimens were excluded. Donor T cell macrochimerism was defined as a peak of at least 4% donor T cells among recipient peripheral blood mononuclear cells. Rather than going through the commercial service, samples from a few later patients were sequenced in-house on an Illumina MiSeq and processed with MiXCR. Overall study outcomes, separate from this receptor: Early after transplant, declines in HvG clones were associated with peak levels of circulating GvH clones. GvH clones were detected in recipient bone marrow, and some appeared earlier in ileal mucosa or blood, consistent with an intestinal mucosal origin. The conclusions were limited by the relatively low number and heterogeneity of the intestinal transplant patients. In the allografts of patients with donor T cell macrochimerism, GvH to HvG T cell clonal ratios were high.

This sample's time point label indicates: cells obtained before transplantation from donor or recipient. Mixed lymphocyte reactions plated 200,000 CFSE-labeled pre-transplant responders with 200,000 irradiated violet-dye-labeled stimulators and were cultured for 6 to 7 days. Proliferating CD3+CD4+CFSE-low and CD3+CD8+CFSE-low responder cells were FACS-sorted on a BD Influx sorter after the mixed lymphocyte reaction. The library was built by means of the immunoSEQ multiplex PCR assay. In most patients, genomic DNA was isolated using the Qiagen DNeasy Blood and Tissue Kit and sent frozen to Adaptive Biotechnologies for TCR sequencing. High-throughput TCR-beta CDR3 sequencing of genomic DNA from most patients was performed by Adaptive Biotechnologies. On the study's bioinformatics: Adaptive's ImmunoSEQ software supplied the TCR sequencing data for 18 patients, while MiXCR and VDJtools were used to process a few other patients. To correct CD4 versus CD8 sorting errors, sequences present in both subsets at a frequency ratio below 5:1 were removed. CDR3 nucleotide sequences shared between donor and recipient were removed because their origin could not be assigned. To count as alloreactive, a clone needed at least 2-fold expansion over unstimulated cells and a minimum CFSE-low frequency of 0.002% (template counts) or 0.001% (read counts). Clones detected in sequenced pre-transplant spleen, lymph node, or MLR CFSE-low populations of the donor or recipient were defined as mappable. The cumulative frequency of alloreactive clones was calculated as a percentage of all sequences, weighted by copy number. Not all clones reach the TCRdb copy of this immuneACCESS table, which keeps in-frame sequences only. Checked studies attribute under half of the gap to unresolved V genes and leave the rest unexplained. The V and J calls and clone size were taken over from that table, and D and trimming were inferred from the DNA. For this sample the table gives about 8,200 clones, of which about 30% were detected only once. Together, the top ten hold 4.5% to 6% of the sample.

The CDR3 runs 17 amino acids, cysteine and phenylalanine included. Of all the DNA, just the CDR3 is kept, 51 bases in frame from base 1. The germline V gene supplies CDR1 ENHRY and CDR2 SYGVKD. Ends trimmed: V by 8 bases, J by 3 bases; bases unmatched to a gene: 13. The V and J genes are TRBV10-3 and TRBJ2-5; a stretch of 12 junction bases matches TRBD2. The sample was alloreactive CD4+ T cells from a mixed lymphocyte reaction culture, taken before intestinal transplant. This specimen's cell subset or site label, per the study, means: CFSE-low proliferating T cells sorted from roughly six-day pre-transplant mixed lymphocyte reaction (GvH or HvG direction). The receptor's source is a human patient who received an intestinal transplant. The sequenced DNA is TGTGCCATCCCCCCGAGGGTACTAGCGGGGGGCGAAGAGACCCAGTACTTC. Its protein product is CAIPPRVLAGGEETQYF.